The clone carrying this TCR beta chain appeared a single time. Its specificity is not known. This CDR3 is also generated by other DNA sequences in the sample. This entry is derived from a study of shared clonotypes between healthy human individuals. Notes on the study in general: Compared with clonotypes that all four donors shared, non-shared clonotypes had lower generation probabilities.

Every contributor of samples was a Caucasian grown-up residing in Nashville, Tennessee. The data were produced by immunoSEQ multiplex PCR, yet TCRdb's version contains in-frame clones alone and is incomplete. The sample lists about 520,000 clones, approximately 95% occurring once. This clonotype was obtained from a woman aged 25-40 years in good health. The sequencing sample was made of naive CD4+ T cells sorted from blood. Subset given: CD45RA+ positively selected.

The CDR3 nucleotides read TGCGCCAGCAGCTTGGGGGCGTTCCAAGAGACCCAGTACTTC. Its translation is CASSLGAFQETQYF. The V gene is TRBV5-1, the J gene TRBJ2-5; D gene ambiguous. Trimming left V 0 bases short and J 1 base short, with 7 bases between. Germline lookup yields CDR1 SGHRS and CDR2 YFSETQ. This CDR3 has 14 residues.